One sample yielded the 3 T cell receptor beta chains listed below, sequenced in a study of blood T cell repertoires in COVID-19. Profiling relied on immunoSEQ multiplex PCR, and the TCRdb table lists in-frame clones only, not all of them. The sample includes hundreds of thousands of clones, about 89% seen only once; the top ten take 1.5% to 2%. Material: PBMCs or T cells enriched from blood (not recorded which). Receptors were obtained from a man aged 35 to 55 in a cohort exposed to, infected with or recovered from COVID-19 (not recorded which).

J is TRBJ1-1 and V is TRBV19, with D perhaps TRBD1 (6 bases). CDR1 and CDR2 from the germline V gene are LNHDA and SQIVND (reference sequence). Trimming stripped 6 bases from V and 2 bases from J, with 13 bases between. This CDR3 contains 14 residues. The CDR3 DNA reads TGTGCCAGTAGCAGACAGGTGGATAACACTGAAGCTTTCTTT. Translating gives CASSRQVDNTEAFF. Combining the CDR3 with reference TRBV19 and TRBJ1-1 gives the whole variable domain DGGITQSPKYLFRKEGQNVTLSCEQNLNHDAMYWYRQDPGQGLRLIYYSQIVNDFQKGDIAEGYSVSREKKESFPLTVTSAQKNPTAFYLCASSRQVDNTEAFFGQGTRLTVV.

The table lists this clone with a count of one. The CDR3 DNA reads as TGTGCCACCAGCAGAGGCCTAGATGGCGAGCAGTACTTC. This codes for CATSRGLDGEQYF. The chain combines TRBV15 with TRBJ2-7; D ambiguous. The germline CDR1 and CDR2 sequences are LNHNV and YYDKDF (reference sequence). The CDR3 totals 13 residues. Trimming took off 1 base at V and 6 bases at J, with 10 bases between the two ends.

The chain combines TRBV20-1 with TRBJ2-1; 9 bases agree with TRBD2. CDR1 DFQATT and CDR2 SNEGSKA come from the germline V gene (reference sequence). V was pared by 3 bases and J by 7 bases, with 7 bases of the junction left unmatched. The CDR3 is 14 amino acids. The CDR3 region has the DNA TGCAGTGCTAGTCTCGCGGGAGGGCATAATGAGCAGTTCTTC. The encoded protein is CSASLAGGHNEQFF.